A single sample is the source of the 5 T cell receptor beta chains below, sequenced in a study of OX40 agonist ivuxolimab in advanced cancers. Only in-frame clones appear in the TCRdb table, and some are missing; sequencing was by immunoSEQ multiplex PCR. The repertoire has approximately 50,000 clones, approximately 83% of them found once; the top ten carry roughly 15%. The sequencing here drew on CD4+ or CD8+ T cells sorted from blood, taken in a trial of the OX40 agonist ivuxolimab. Receptor source: an adult with an advanced solid tumor such as melanoma, head and neck, liver or kidney cancer.

This chain links TRBV12-5 with TRBJ2-2; D call uncertain. The V end lost 6 bases, the J end lost 4 bases, and 9 bases lay between the germline ends. CDR1 is LGHNT, CDR2 FRNRAP, per germline. The CDR3 loop spans 13 amino acids. As DNA, the CDR3 is TGTGCTAGTGGCCAGAGTGTCACCGGGGAGCTGTTTTTT. Translated, it gives CASGQSVTGELFF. Combining the CDR3 with reference TRBV12-5 and TRBJ2-2 gives the whole variable domain DARVTQTPRHKVTEMGQEVTMRCQPILGHNTVFWYRQTMMQGLELLAYFRNRAPLDDSGMPKDRFSAEMPDATLATLKIQPSEPRDSAVYFCASGQSVTGELFFGEGSRLTVL.

The chain carries TRBV28 and TRBJ2-5, with D unresolved. CDR1 is MDHEN, CDR2 SYDVKM, per germline. V gave up 5 bases and J gave up 1 base, with 5 bases separating them. The CDR3 has 12 residues. The CDR3: CASSLLQETQYF. The CDR3 DNA sequence: TGTGCCAGCAGTCTACTCCAAGAGACCCAGTACTTC.

The genes are TRBV28 and TRBJ2-7; D tentatively fits TRBD1 or TRBD2 (5 bases each). The CDR3 runs to 14 residues. CDR1 MDHEN and CDR2 SYDVKM come from the germline V gene. Trimming took 5 bases from V and 6 from J, leaving 17 bases between them. The CDR3 loop reads CASSPILGAGEQYF. The CDR3 DNA reads TGTGCCAGCAGTCCGATACTAGGGGCGGGCGAGCAGTACTTC.

This chain links TRBV9 with TRBJ2-2, with D perhaps TRBD1 or TRBD2 (7 bases each). CDR1 and CDR2 (germline): SGDLS, YYNGEE. This CDR3 comprises 16 residues. Deletions cut 8 bases from V and 4 bases from J, with 21 bases between. In DNA, the CDR3 is TGTGCCAGTACAGGGGAGGGATCTTGGGGCACCGGGGAGCTGTTTTTT. Its protein is CASTGEGSWGTGELFF.

The genes are TRBV5-1 and TRBJ2-3; 12 nucleotides match TRBD2. This CDR3 spans 17 amino acids. V trimming: 4 bases; J trimming: 8 bases; junction bases outside the gene matches: 14. Per the germline V gene, CDR1 is SGHRS and CDR2 is YFSETQ. This CDR3 is CASSPGLAGLQRGTQYF. The CDR3 nucleotides read TGCGCCAGCAGCCCCGGACTAGCGGGACTTCAGCGGGGTACGCAGTATTTT.